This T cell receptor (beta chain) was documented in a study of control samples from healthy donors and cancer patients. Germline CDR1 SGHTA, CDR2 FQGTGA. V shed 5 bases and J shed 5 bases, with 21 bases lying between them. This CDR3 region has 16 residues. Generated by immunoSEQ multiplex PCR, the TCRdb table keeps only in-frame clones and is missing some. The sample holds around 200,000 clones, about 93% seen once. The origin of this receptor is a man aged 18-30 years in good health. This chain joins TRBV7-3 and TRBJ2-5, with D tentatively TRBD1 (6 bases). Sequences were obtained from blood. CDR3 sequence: CASSPDGNRVEETQYF. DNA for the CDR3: TGTGCCAGCAGCCCCGATGGGAACAGGGTGGAGGAGACCCAGTACTTC.